This T cell receptor (beta chain) was sequenced in a study of cytomegalovirus exposure and HLA in healthy donors. Study-level findings and limits: Earlier results showed most TCR beta V segments being productive about 90% or about 30% of the time.

PCR primers comprised 60 Vbeta and 13 Jbeta primers. TCRdb's copy holds only in-frame clones and misses some; the assay was immunoSEQ multiplex PCR. The table lists hundreds of thousands of clones, roughly 82% of them singletons. This clone was counted only a few times. Its cognate antigen is unknown. Germline CDR1 reads MNHEY; CDR2 reads SVGAGI. CDR3 length equals 14 residues. Trimming left V 7 bases short and J 1 base short, with 10 bases between. The origin of this receptor is a man aged 40-49 years in good health and CMV-seropositive. Sample: PBMCs. The V and J genes are TRBV6-5 and TRBJ2-2; D may be TRBD2 (5 bases). Written as DNA, the CDR3 is TGTGCCAGCACCGTGGACTGGAACACCGGGGAGCTGTTTTTT. It specifies CASTVDWNTGELFF.